This passage covers 25 T cell receptor beta chains from one sample sequenced in a study of PD-1 blockade in classical Hodgkin lymphoma. TCRdb's table, derived via immunoSEQ multiplex PCR, lists solely in-frame clones and lacks some. The data contain 110,000 or so clones, roughly 87% of them singletons. Each patient experienced a relapse that followed autologous stem cell transplantation, and brentuximab vedotin exposure varied. Source: peripheral blood mononuclear cells (PBMCs), taken before the second cycle of nivolumab. All receptors derive from a human donor with classical Hodgkin lymphoma.

The genes are TRBV30 and TRBJ1-1, with 8 bases lining up with TRBD1. The germline CDR1 and CDR2 sequences are GTSNPN and SVGIG (reference sequence). V lost 4 bases and J lost 4; bases outside the gene matches: 11. The CDR3 sequence is 15 residues long. CDR3 nucleotide sequence: TGTGCCTGGACCAAAAACAGGGGGGGCGGCACTGAAGCTTTCTTT. It specifies CAWTKNRGGGTEAFF.

V gene TRBV2 combines with J gene TRBJ1-2; D not certain. The CDR3 runs to 17 residues. Trimming removed 7 bases from V and 4 bases from J, with 25 bases in between. In germline, CDR1 is SNHLY, CDR2 FYNNEI. CDR3 sequence: CASTQTSVSDRAYGYTF. The CDR3 bases are TGTGCCAGCACCCAAACATCCGTTAGCGACCGTGCCTATGGCTACACCTTC.

This clone occurred once. The J gene is TRBJ1-1, the V gene TRBV27, with unresolved D. V dropped 0 bases and J dropped 0 bases, with 8 bases sitting between them. Germline lookup yields CDR1 MNHEY and CDR2 SMNVEV (reference sequence). The CDR3 length is 15 residues. The CDR3 DNA reads TGTGCCAGCAGTTTATCGATAGTGATGAACACTGAAGCTTTCTTT. This codes for CASSLSIVMNTEAFF.

Only a few counts were recorded for this clone. The chain employs TRBV7-9 and TRBJ1-5; D not certain. Germline V lookup: CDR1 SEHNR, CDR2 FQNEAQ (reference sequence). V was pared by 5 bases and J by 1 base, with 6 bases between. The CDR3 has 13 residues. This CDR3 is CASSRWSNQPQHF. For the CDR3, the DNA is TGTGCCAGCAGCCGGTGGAGCAATCAGCCCCAGCATTTT.

The rearrangement links TRBV28 to TRBJ2-7; 8 bases match TRBD1. Germline V CDR1 and CDR2: MDHEN, SYDVKM. The CDR3 extends over 13 amino acids. J lost 7 bases, V lost 6 bases, and 8 bases had no gene match. The CDR3 DNA reads as TGTGCCAGCAGCCCCAGGACAGGGATTGAGCAGTACTTC. This encodes CASSPRTGIEQYF.

V is TRBV30 and J is TRBJ1-6; D is uncertain. The V and J ends lost 5 bases and 5 bases respectively, with 13 bases between them. The germline CDR1 and CDR2 sequences are GTSNPN and SVGIG (reference sequence). The CDR3 is 14 amino acids. CDR3 nucleotides: TGTGCCTGGGAGATACCAGGTCATAATTCACCCCTCCACTTT. This encodes CAWEIPGHNSPLHF.

The rearrangement uses TRBV7-9 and TRBJ1-3, with D unclear. Germline lookup yields CDR1 SEHNR and CDR2 FQNEAQ (reference sequence). V was pared by 3 bases and J by 0 bases, with 12 bases between. This CDR3 is built from 16 residues. CDR3 DNA sequence: TGTGCCAGCAGCTTTAATCCCTCGTACTCTGGAAACACCATATATTTT. Amino acids: CASSFNPSYSGNTIYF.

Only one count was recorded for this clone. The chain carries TRBV30 and TRBJ1-1; possible D gene TRBD1, 6 bases. In germline, CDR1 is GTSNPN, CDR2 SVGIG (reference sequence). Trimming removed 1 base at V and 3 bases at J, with 15 bases between. This CDR3 comprises 15 residues. CDR3: CAWSGPNRDYTEAFF. CDR3 DNA sequence: TGTGCCTGGAGTGGACCGAACAGGGATTACACTGAAGCTTTCTTT.

The chain joins TRBV5-8 to TRBJ2-7; no clear D gene. Trimming left V 0 bases short and J 2 bases short, with 15 bases between. Germline-derived CDR1 and CDR2 are SGHTS and YDEGEE. There are 16 residues in the CDR3. The CDR3 sequence is CASSLGSASRAYEQYF. The CDR3 DNA reads as TGTGCCAGCAGCTTGGGGTCCGCGAGTAGGGCCTACGAGCAGTACTTC.

V usage is TRBV28 and J usage is TRBJ1-1; no clear D. With 5 bases removed from V and 0 bases from J, the gap between germline ends came to 4 bases. The CDR3 contains 12 residues. Germline V gene sequence: CDR1 MDHEN, CDR2 SYDVKM. In DNA, the CDR3 is TGTGCCAGCAGTATCGTGAACACTGAAGCTTTCTTT. As protein: CASSIVNTEAFF.

The genes are TRBV19 and TRBJ2-1; 7 bases align to TRBD2. The junction had 3 bases not matched to a gene; V was cut back by 2 bases and J by 5 bases. This CDR3 comprises 14 residues. CDR1 and CDR2 from the germline V gene are LNHDA and SQIVND (reference sequence). DNA for the CDR3: TGTGCCAGTAGTATATATCTAGCGGACAATGAGCAGTTCTTC. This sequence encodes CASSIYLADNEQFF.

The chain has TRBV2 and TRBJ2-1; TRBD2 matches 11 bases. Germline CDR1 and CDR2: SNHLY and FYNNEI. V lost 7 bases, J lost 7 bases, and 3 bases stayed unmatched. There are 13 residues in the CDR3. The CDR3 spells CASNRLAGNEQFF. The CDR3 DNA reads as TGTGCCAGCAACCGACTAGCGGGGAATGAGCAGTTCTTC.

V gene TRBV6-5 combines with J gene TRBJ2-3, with D perhaps TRBD2 (5 bases). The CDR3 spans 14 residues. V lost 5 bases and J 5 bases, leaving 14 bases between the germline ends. The germline V gene encodes CDR1 MNHEY and CDR2 SVGAGI. The CDR3 bases are TGTGCCAGCAGTCGAACGGGATTTGGAGATACGCAGTATTTT. It is translated as CASSRTGFGDTQYF.

This chain links TRBV19 with TRBJ1-1; TRBD1 might be the D (6 bases). Germline V gene sequence: CDR1 LNHDA, CDR2 SQIVND (reference sequence). Trimming removed 6 bases from V and 3 bases from J, with 11 bases in between. This CDR3 is 13 amino acids long. CDR3 sequence (DNA): TGTGCCAGTAGCTCCACAGGGTACACTGAAGCTTTCTTT. It specifies CASSSTGYTEAFF.

The chain joins TRBV27 to TRBJ2-7, with 7 bases that match TRBD2. Germline V lookup: CDR1 MNHEY, CDR2 SMNVEV (reference sequence). The CDR3 extends over 14 amino acids. Unmatched junction bases numbered 7, after V lost 4 bases and J lost 4 bases. The CDR3 is CASSSGRGGYEQYF. Written as DNA, the CDR3 is TGTGCCAGCAGTTCGGGACGGGGAGGGTACGAGCAGTACTTC.

The genes are TRBV7-9 and TRBJ2-2, with TRBD1 identical over 9 bases. The CDR3 runs to 16 residues. Per germline, CDR1 SEHNR and CDR2 FQNEAQ (reference sequence). Trimming at V came to 1 base and at J to 5 bases, leaving 5 bases not matched to a gene. The CDR3 bases are TGTGCCAGCAGCTTAGTCGGGACAGGGTGGACCGGGGAGCTGTTTTTT. Its protein is CASSLVGTGWTGELFF.

Regarding this clone: The junction differs from germline at one of its ends, possibly a read error. The chain links TRBV2 to TRBJ1-2, with no clear D. The germline gives CDR1 SNHLY, CDR2 FYNNEI. There are 12 residues in the CDR3. The CDR3 loop is CASREGPYGYTF. The CDR3 DNA follows: TGTGCCAGCAGGGAAGGGCCTTATGGCTACACCTTC.

The rearrangement links TRBV5-1 to TRBJ2-3; 9 positions match TRBD1. J was trimmed by 3 bases and V by 0 bases; bases with no gene match: 5. Germline CDR1 reads SGHRS; CDR2 reads YFSETQ. This CDR3 has 16 amino acids. CDR3 DNA: TGCGCCAGCAGCTTGGGTACCGGGACAGGGACAGATACGCAGTATTTT. It translates to CASSLGTGTGTDTQYF.

This chain connects TRBV10-1 to TRBJ2-6; D possibly corresponds to TRBD1 (6 bases). This CDR3 is built from 16 residues. CDR1 WNHNN and CDR2 SYGVQD come from the germline V gene (reference sequence). V gave up 10 bases and J gave up 0 bases, with 16 bases separating them. CDR3 sequence: CAILPPQGSGANVLTF. Written as DNA, the CDR3 is TGCGCCATCCTACCACCACAGGGCTCTGGGGCCAACGTCCTGACTTTC.

This sequence joins TRBV5-1 and TRBJ2-5; possibly TRBD2 for D (5 bases). Germline V gene lookup returns CDR1 SGHRS and CDR2 YFSETQ. The CDR3 is 13 amino acids. Trimming removed 4 bases at V and 5 bases at J, with 12 bases between. The CDR3 nucleotides read TGCGCCAGCAGCGGAGGCCCAGGTGAGACCCAGTACTTC. This sequence encodes CASSGGPGETQYF.

The chain joins TRBV5-6 to TRBJ2-2; 11 positions match TRBD2. V lost 3 bases to trimming and J lost 7 bases; unmatched junction nucleotides: 2. There are 14 residues in the CDR3. CDR1 and CDR2 (germline): SGHDT, YYEEEE. For the CDR3, the DNA is TGTGCCAGCAGCTGGGGACTAGCGGACGGGGAGCTGTTTTTT. Residues: CASSWGLADGELFF.

The V call is TRBV30, the J call TRBJ2-2; 11 bases are a match to TRBD2. Trimming at V came to 2 bases and at J to 2 bases, leaving 4 bases not matched to a gene. The CDR3 is 16 residues long. CDR1 is GTSNPN and CDR2 is SVGIG in the germline V gene (reference sequence). CDR3 loop: CAWSTGLAANTGELFF. As DNA, the CDR3 is TGTGCCTGGAGTACGGGACTAGCGGCTAACACCGGGGAGCTGTTTTTT. The variable domain in full, completed from reference TRBV30 and TRBJ2-2, reads SQTIHQWPATLVQPVGSPLSLECTVEGTSNPNLYWYRQAAGRGLQLLFYSVGIGQISSEVPQNLSASRPQDRQFILSSKKLLLSDSGFYLCAWSTGLAANTGELFFGEGSRLTVL.

V and J are TRBV2 and TRBJ2-3; 7 bases align to TRBD2. CDR1 is SNHLY, CDR2 FYNNEI, per germline. Trimming cost V 2 bases and J 5 bases; bases outside gene matches: 7. This CDR3 spans 15 amino acids. CDR3 nucleotide sequence: TGTGCCAGCAGTGAAACGGCAATAGCGGGAGATACGCAGTATTTT. Its translation: CASSETAIAGDTQYF.

V gene TRBV28 combines with J gene TRBJ2-7; D is ambiguous. CDR1 is MDHEN and CDR2 is SYDVKM in the germline V gene. The CDR3 length is 13 residues. Between the trimmed V and J ends, which lost 2 bases and 3 bases, there was a span of 8 bases. CDR3 nucleotide sequence: TGTGCCAGCAGTTTAGGTGGGATCTACGAGCAGTACTTC. It encodes CASSLGGIYEQYF.

V usage is TRBV6-5 and J usage is TRBJ2-3; D is undetermined. Germline CDR1 is MNHEY and CDR2 is SVGAGI. The length of the CDR3 is 14 residues. V lost 0 bases and J lost 2, with 6 bases in between. In DNA form, the CDR3 reads TGTGCCAGCAGTTACTCCGTCTCCACAGATACGCAGTATTTT. Translation: CASSYSVSTDTQYF.